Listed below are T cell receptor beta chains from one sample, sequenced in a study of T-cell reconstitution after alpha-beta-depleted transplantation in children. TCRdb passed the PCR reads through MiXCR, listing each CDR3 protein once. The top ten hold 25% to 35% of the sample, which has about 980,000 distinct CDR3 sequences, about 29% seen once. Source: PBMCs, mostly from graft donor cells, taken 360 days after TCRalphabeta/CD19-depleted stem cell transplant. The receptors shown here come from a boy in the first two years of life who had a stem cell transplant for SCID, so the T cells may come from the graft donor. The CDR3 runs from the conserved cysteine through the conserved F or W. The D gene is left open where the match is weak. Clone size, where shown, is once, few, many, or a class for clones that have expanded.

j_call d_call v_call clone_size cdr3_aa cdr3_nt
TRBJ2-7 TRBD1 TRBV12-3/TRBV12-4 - CASAGQGAEQYF TGTGCCAGCGCGGGACAGGGGGCAGAGCAGTACTTC
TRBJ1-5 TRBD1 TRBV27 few CASSDTGGAENQPQHF TGTGCCAGCAGTGACACAGGGGGCGCGGAGAATCAGCCCCAGCATTTT
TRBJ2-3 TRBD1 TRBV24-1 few CATSPGQGFTDTQYF TGTGCCACCAGTCCGGGACAGGGATTCACAGATACGCAGTATTTT
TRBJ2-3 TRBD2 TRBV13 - CASSPRGSLADTQYF TGTGCCAGCAGCCCGCGGGGGTCTTTAGCAGATACGCAGTATTTT
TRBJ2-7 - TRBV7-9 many CASLDMADEQYF TGTGCCAGCCTCGATATGGCTGACGAGCAGTACTTC
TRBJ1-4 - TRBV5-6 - CASSLVGAANEKLFF TGTGCCAGCAGCTTGGTCGGGGCTGCTAATGAAAAACTGTTTTTT
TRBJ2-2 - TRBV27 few CASCLSLDHTGELFF TGTGCCAGCTGTCTTTCTTTAGACCACACCGGGGAGCTGTTTTTT
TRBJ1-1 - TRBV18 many CASSPGSSVGAPGTEAFF TGTGCCAGCTCACCCGGAAGTAGTGTGGGGGCGCCGGGCACTGAAGCTTTCTTT
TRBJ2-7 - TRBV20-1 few CSAKDQYEQYF TGCAGTGCCAAGGACCAGTACGAGCAGTACTTC
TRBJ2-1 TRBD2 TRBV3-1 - CASSQDRREGYNEQFF TGTGCCAGCAGCCAAGATCGTAGGGAGGGCTACAATGAGCAGTTCTTC
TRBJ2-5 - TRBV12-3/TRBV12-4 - CASTLGGRGETQYF TGTGCCAGCACCCTGGGCGGCAGGGGAGAGACCCAGTACTTC
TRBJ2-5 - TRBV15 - CATSRAGGRKTQYF TGTGCCACCAGCAGAGCCGGAGGGAGAAAGACCCAGTACTTC
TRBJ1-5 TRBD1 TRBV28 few CASLLTGGNQPQHF TGTGCCAGCCTCCTCACAGGGGGCAATCAGCCCCAGCATTTT
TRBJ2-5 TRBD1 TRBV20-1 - CSARRDSQETQYF TGCAGTGCTAGAAGGGACAGCCAAGAGACCCAGTACTTC
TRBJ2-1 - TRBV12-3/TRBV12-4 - CASSYLPSYNEQFF TGTGCCAGCAGTTATCTCCCCTCCTACAATGAGCAGTTCTTC
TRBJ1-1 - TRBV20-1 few CSAKVQGVVSEAFF TGCAGTGCTAAGGTTCAGGGTGTGGTGTCTGAAGCTTTCTTT
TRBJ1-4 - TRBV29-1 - CSVLPGAGEKLFF TGCAGCGTCCTCCCGGGAGCAGGTGAAAAACTGTTTTTT
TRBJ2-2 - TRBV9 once CASTHTVELFF TGTGCCAGCACCCATACCGTGGAGCTGTTTTTT
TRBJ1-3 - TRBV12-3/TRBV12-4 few CASSTSGSGNTIYF TGTGCCAGCAGCACCAGTGGCTCTGGAAACACCATATATTTT
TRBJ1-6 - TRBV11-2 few CASSFSPGTAFSSPLHF TGTGCCAGCAGCTTTTCTCCCGGGACGGCCTTTTCCTCACCCCTCCACTTT
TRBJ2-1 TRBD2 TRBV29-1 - CSAWTSGGAGYNEQFF TGCAGCGCCTGGACTAGCGGGGGGGCGGGGTACAATGAGCAGTTCTTC
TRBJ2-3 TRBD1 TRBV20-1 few CSADRVKGDTQYF TGCAGTGCTGACAGGGTAAAAGGAGATACGCAGTATTTT
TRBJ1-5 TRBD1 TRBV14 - CASSRGDRGSNQPQHF TGTGCCAGCAGCCGAGGGGACAGGGGTAGCAATCAGCCCCAGCATTTT
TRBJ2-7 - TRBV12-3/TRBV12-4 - CASSAVGPTYEQYF TGTGCCAGCAGTGCCGTGGGGCCTACCTACGAGCAGTACTTC
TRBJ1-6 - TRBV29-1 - CSVRGALDSPLHF TGCAGCGTTCGGGGGGCGTTGGATTCACCCCTCCACTTT
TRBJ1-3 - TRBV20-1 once CSASRWHSGNTIYF TGCAGTGCTAGTAGGTGGCACTCTGGAAACACCATATATTTT
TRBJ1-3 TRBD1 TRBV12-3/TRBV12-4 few CASRSGQGGNTIYF TGTGCCAGCAGGTCGGGACAGGGGGGAAACACCATATATTTT
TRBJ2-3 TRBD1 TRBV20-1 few CSAPKRGRADTQYF TGCAGTGCTCCAAAAAGGGGGCGGGCAGATACGCAGTATTTT
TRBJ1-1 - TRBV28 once CASSPLGAKNTEAFF TGTGCCAGCAGTCCTCTAGGGGCGAAGAATACTGAAGCTTTCTTT
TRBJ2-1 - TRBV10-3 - CAISYGRFNEQFF TGTGCCATCAGTTATGGGAGGTTCAATGAGCAGTTCTTC
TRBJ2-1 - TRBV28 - CASSLLAEGNEQFF TGTGCCAGCAGTTTATTAGCGGAGGGCAATGAGCAGTTCTTC
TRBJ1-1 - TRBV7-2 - CASSLAPGATEAFF TGTGCCAGCAGCTTAGCGCCGGGAGCCACTGAAGCTTTCTTT
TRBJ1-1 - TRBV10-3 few CAISVIRGLTEAFF TGTGCCATCAGTGTAATCAGGGGCCTCACTGAAGCTTTCTTT
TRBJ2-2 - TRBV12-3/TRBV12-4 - CASSPHINGVGTGELFF TGTGCCAGCAGTCCCCATATCAACGGGGTGGGCACCGGGGAGCTGTTTTTT
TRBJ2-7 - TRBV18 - CASSPAGATYEQYF TGTGCCAGCTCACCCGCAGGGGCGACCTACGAGCAGTACTTC
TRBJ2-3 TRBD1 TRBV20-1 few CSATRGGATDTQYF TGCAGTGCCACCCGAGGGGGCGCGACAGATACGCAGTATTTT
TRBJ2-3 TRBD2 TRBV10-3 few CAISDEGPGTSGGLRTDTQYF TGTGCCATCAGTGATGAGGGTCCCGGGACTAGCGGGGGACTACGCACAGATACGCAGTATTTT
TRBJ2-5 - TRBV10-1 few CASSESLGPGETQYF TGCGCCAGCAGTGAGTCTTTGGGACCAGGGGAGACCCAGTACTTC
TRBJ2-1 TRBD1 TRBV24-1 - CATSDVGKGAWEQFF TGTGCCACCAGTGACGTTGGGAAGGGGGCGTGGGAGCAGTTCTTC
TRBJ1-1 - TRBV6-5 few CASSSTRRGRVEAFF TGTGCCAGCAGTTCGACCCGCAGGGGAAGGGTTGAAGCTTTCTTT
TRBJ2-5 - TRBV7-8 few CASSFERGQETQYF TGTGCCAGCAGCTTCGAAAGGGGACAAGAGACCCAGTACTTC
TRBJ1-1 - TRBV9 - CASNPQGWGTEAFF TGTGCCAGCAACCCTCAGGGTTGGGGCACTGAAGCTTTCTTT
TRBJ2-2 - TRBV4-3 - CASSQDKGSTGELFF TGCGCCAGCAGCCAAGATAAGGGAAGTACCGGGGAGCTGTTTTTT
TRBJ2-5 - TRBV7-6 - CASSLGNLASETQYF TGTGCCAGCAGCTTAGGTAACCTAGCTTCGGAGACCCAGTACTTC
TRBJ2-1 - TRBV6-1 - CASSEAMAPTLPGYNEQFF TGTGCCAGCAGTGAAGCCATGGCACCTACCCTTCCAGGGTACAATGAGCAGTTCTTC
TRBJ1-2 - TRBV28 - CASNPGTGQGQGYGYTF TGTGCCAGTAACCCCGGCACAGGCCAGGGGCAAGGCTATGGCTACACCTTC
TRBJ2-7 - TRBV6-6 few CASSYSREQYF TGTGCCAGCAGTTACTCGCGGGAGCAGTACTTC
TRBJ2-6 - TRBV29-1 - CSVRASGANVLTF TGCAGCGTTAGGGCGTCTGGGGCCAACGTCCTGACTTTC
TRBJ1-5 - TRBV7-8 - CASSHGWVNQPQHF TGTGCCAGCAGCCACGGCTGGGTGAATCAGCCCCAGCATTTT
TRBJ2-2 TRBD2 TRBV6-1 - CASRASGGRDTGELFF TGTGCCAGCCGGGCTAGCGGGGGGAGGGACACCGGGGAGCTGTTTTTT
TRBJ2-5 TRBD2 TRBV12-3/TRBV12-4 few CASSPGLAGKETQYF TGTGCCAGCAGTCCCGGACTAGCGGGGAAAGAGACCCAGTACTTC
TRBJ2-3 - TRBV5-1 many CASSSYSTDTQYF TGCGCCAGCAGCTCGTATAGCACAGATACGCAGTATTTT
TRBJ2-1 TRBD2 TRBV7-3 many CASSLGGDYNEQFF TGTGCCAGCAGCTTGGGGGGGGACTACAATGAGCAGTTCTTC
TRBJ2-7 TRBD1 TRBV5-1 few CASSLGQGEDYEQYF TGCGCCAGCAGCCTGGGACAGGGGGAGGACTACGAGCAGTACTTC
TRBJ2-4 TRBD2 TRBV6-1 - CASGKTSGGKNIQYF TGTGCCAGCGGAAAGACTAGCGGGGGTAAAAACATTCAGTACTTC